Below, one TCR beta chain is given with its context. The data belong to a study of blood T cell repertoires in COVID-19. Profiled with immunoSEQ multiplex PCR; TCRdb holds only in-frame clones, not every one. The table shows 15,000 to 20,000 clones, with 88% occurring only once. Germline loops: CDR1 MNHNY, CDR2 SVGAGI (reference sequence). V trimming: 5 bases; J trimming: 3 bases; junction bases outside the gene matches: 5. The CDR3 has 15 amino acids. The TCR comes from a human donor in a cohort sampled during active COVID-19. The genes are TRBV6-6 and TRBJ2-3; TRBD2 matches at 10 bases. What was sequenced was peripheral blood. The DNA of the CDR3 is TGTGCCAGCAGTCGACTAGCGGGTACGACAGATACGCAGTATTTT. Its translation is CASSRLAGTTDTQYF.